This T cell receptor (beta chain) appears in the sequencing data of a study of T cell changes during pregnancy in multiple sclerosis. This clone occurred once. Looked up from germline, CDR1 is MNHNS and CDR2 is SASEGT. Trimming cost V 8 bases and J 3 bases; bases outside gene matches: 13. The CDR3 has 15 amino acids. The table came from immunoSEQ multiplex PCR; TCRdb's copy has only in-frame clones and leaves some out. The sample holds around 80,000 clones; roughly nine tenths are singletons and the top ten take roughly 1.4%. The TCR comes from a female donor with multiple sclerosis, enrolled in a pregnancy study. Here the sequenced sample was peripheral blood, taken before pregnancy. The chain recombines TRBV6-1 with TRBJ2-7, with 7 bases matching TRBD1. The DNA for the CDR3 is TGTGCCAGCGGGCGAACCGGGACAGCAAACTACGAGCAGTACTTC. Protein sequence: CASGRTGTANYEQYF.